This is a list of T cell receptor beta chains from one sample in a study of blood T cell repertoires in COVID-19. Libraries were prepared by immunoSEQ multiplex PCR; TCRdb keeps only in-frame clonotypes and omits some of them. The data contain fewer than 250,000 clones, roughly 85% of them singletons. Sequencing was performed on peripheral blood. These receptor sequences come from a woman aged 40 to 50 with active or convalescent COVID-19. CDR3s include the opening cysteine and the closing phenylalanine or tryptophan.

TRBV19	15	TRBJ1-5	CASSIRDRGHQPQHF
TRBV12-3/TRBV12-4	13	TRBJ1-1	CASSFNAGTEAFF
TRBV5-1	15	TRBJ1-4	CASSFDGRENEKLFF
TRBV3-1/TRBV3-2	16	TRBJ1-2	CASSQVLGGANYGYTF
TRBV30	14	TRBJ2-7	CAWRPSGGAWEQYF
TRBV27	16	TRBJ2-2	CASSTQTGADSGELFF
TRBV7-8	14	TRBJ1-1	CASSLTRGATEAFF
TRBV5-6	18	TRBJ2-5	CASSPYPPGTRRGETQYF
TRBV21-1	14	TRBJ2-3	CASSRRRGTDTQYF
TRBV6-5	15	TRBJ2-2	CASRSGTSGAGELFF
TRBV28	15	TRBJ2-7	CASSSLGTGGYEQYF
TRBV27	14	TRBJ1-5	CASSPGTGNQPQHF
TRBV27	14	TRBJ1-2	CASSFSGLTYGYTF
TRBV24-1	15	TRBJ1-5	CATRHRTGWNQPQHF
TRBV7-9	16	TRBJ1-6	CASRSYLGTANSPLHF
TRBV7-9	15	TRBJ2-1	CASSLAGAYYNEQFF
TRBV25-1	14	TRBJ2-1	CASSELGANDEQFF
TRBV18	15	TRBJ1-1	CASSPLTGGETEAFF
TRBV6-5	14	TRBJ1-1	CASSWTGTNTEAFF
TRBV14	14	TRBJ1-3	CASSPTVSGNTIYF
TRBV3-1/TRBV3-2	17	TRBJ1-1	CASSRSTDFGSNTEAFF
TRBV19	15	TRBJ1-5	CASKLRDRGNQPQHF
TRBV18	16	TRBJ1-4	CASSPPRPATNEKLFF
TRBV27	14	TRBJ2-7	CASGPGTGGSEQYF
TRBV18	13	TRBJ1-2	CASSKERNYGYTF
TRBV7-2	15	TRBJ2-3	CASSLQQGSTDTQYF
TRBV9	16	TRBJ2-2	CASSVVGTGGAGELFF
TRBV5-1	14	TRBJ1-3	CASSRTLSGNTIYF
TRBV18	14	TRBJ1-2	CASSPRGPIYGYTF
TRBV7-2	15	TRBJ2-7	CASSLESGRVGEQYF
TRBV19	15	TRBJ2-7	CASSIQAGRTYEQYF
TRBV6-5	14	TRBJ2-5	CASKGTAGGETQYF
TRBV10-1	16	TRBJ2-3	CASSELLSPGSDTQYF
TRBV9	14	TRBJ2-5	CASSVAGGGETQYF
TRBV9	15	TRBJ2-1	CASSFRTSGDNEQFF